This entry lists 25 T cell receptor beta chains sequenced from one sample in a study of shared clonotypes between healthy human individuals. Only CD45RO-negative cells positively selected for CCR7 counted as naive CD8 cells, so terminally differentiated effector memory CD45RA+ cells were excluded. The repertoire was sequenced with immunoSEQ multiplex PCR; TCRdb's copy has only in-frame clones and lacks some. The table has approximately 1.9 million clones, over 85% seen once; the top ten hold over 1.5%. Sequenced material: naive CD8+ T cells from PBMCs. Every receptor here comes from a man younger than 35 in good health. Some clones in this sample may be carry-over from other donors' samples.

The V call is TRBV28, the J call TRBJ2-3; 7 bases match TRBD2. The CDR3 totals 14 residues. The germline V gene encodes CDR1 MDHEN and CDR2 SYDVKM. The V and J ends lost 5 bases and 8 bases, in that order; junction bases with no gene match: 10. DNA for the CDR3: TGTGCCAGCAGTGACGGGGAGGGGAGGTCTACGCAGTATTTT. Translation: CASSDGEGRSTQYF.

In DNA, the CDR3 is TGTGCCAGCAGTTATGACAGGAGAGCTAACTATGGCTACACCTTC. This codes for CASSYDRRANYGYTF. V and J are TRBV28 and TRBJ1-2; tentative D call: TRBD1 (6 bases). The CDR3 is 15 residues long. Looked up from germline, CDR1 is MDHEN and CDR2 is SYDVKM. Trimming removed 4 bases from V and 0 bases from J, with 12 bases in between.

CDR3 DNA: TGTGCCAGCAGCTTAGCCGGGGCCAATGAGCAGTTCTTC. As protein: CASSLAGANEQFF. The gene calls are TRBV13 and TRBJ2-1; D is possibly TRBD1 or TRBD2 (5 bases each). The CDR3 covers 13 residues. The germline V gene has CDR1 PRHDT and CDR2 FYEKMQ (reference sequence). Trimming took 1 base from V and 6 from J, leaving 7 bases between them.

Remarks on this clone: The same CDR3 also results from other DNA sequences found in this sample. This chain uses TRBV4-1 with TRBJ2-1; 8 bases line up with TRBD1. Per the germline V gene, CDR1 is MGHRA and CDR2 is YSYEKL. The CDR3 is 16 residues long. V dropped 1 base and J dropped 2; count of bases not matched to a gene: 4. The CDR3 DNA is TGCGCCAGCAGCCAAGGAAACAGGGGGACCTACAATGAGCAGTTCTTC. This codes for CASSQGNRGTYNEQFF.

This clone was picked up a small number of times. The chain combines TRBV4-1 with TRBJ2-7; D possibly corresponds to TRBD1 (6 bases). Germline CDR1 reads MGHRA; CDR2 reads YSYEKL. The germline V and J ends were trimmed by 0 bases and 1 base, with 13 bases remaining between them. The CDR3 contains 16 residues. The DNA of the CDR3 is TGCGCCAGCAGCCAAGACCGGACAGCCCGATCCTACGAGCAGTACTTC. Amino acid sequence: CASSQDRTARSYEQYF.

V usage is TRBV5-1 and J usage is TRBJ2-3; 7 nucleotides line up with TRBD1. Trimming took 4 bases from V and 3 from J; bases not matched to a gene: 8. This CDR3 region has 15 residues. Germline assignment: CDR1 SGHRS and CDR2 YFSETQ. Written as DNA, the CDR3 is TGCGCCAGCAGCATCGACAGGGACGGGACAGATACGCAGTATTTT. Protein product: CASSIDRDGTDTQYF.

V is TRBV5-1 and J is TRBJ1-1; tentatively, D is TRBD1 (5 bases). The germline V gene encodes CDR1 SGHRS and CDR2 YFSETQ. The CDR3 covers 19 residues. The ends were cut back, 2 bases at V and 0 bases at J, with 23 bases in the middle. The CDR3, as DNA: TGCGCCAGCAGCTTTGTTTCAGTATGGGGGTCCCCCATGAACACTGAAGCTTTCTTT. This translates into CASSFVSVWGSPMNTEAFF. Based on the CDR3 plus reference TRBV5-1 and TRBJ1-1, the full variable domain is KAGVTQTPRYLIKTRGQQVTLSCSPISGHRSVSWYQQTPGQGLQFLFEYFSETQRNKGNFPGRFSGRQFSNSRSEMNVSTLELGDSALYLCASSFVSVWGSPMNTEAFFGQGTRLTVV.

V usage is TRBV11-2 and J usage is TRBJ2-2; 7 bases line up with TRBD1. J lost 2 bases, V lost 5 bases, and 8 bases had no gene match. This CDR3 has 16 amino acids. Germline CDR1 is SGHAT and CDR2 is FQNNGV. The CDR3 DNA reads TGTGCCAGCAGCCCTTGGGGGACAGTAAACACCGGGGAGCTGTTTTTT. Its protein is CASSPWGTVNTGELFF.

The chain is built from TRBV4-1 and TRBJ1-2; possible D gene TRBD1, 6 bases. The CDR3 sequence is 15 residues long. Trimming shortened V by 4 bases and J by 5 bases, and 17 bases separated the two germline ends. The germline CDR1 and CDR2 sequences are MGHRA and YSYEKL. CDR3 region: CASSPRDTWRYGYTF. In nucleotides, the CDR3 is TGCGCCAGCAGCCCGAGGGACACATGGAGATATGGCTACACCTTC.

The chain combines TRBV5-1 with TRBJ1-2; D is unclear. V lost 4 bases, J lost 5 bases, and 12 bases lay in between. This CDR3 comprises 13 residues. Germline V lookup: CDR1 SGHRS, CDR2 YFSETQ. The CDR3 DNA is TGCGCCAGCAGCGACGGGTCGCGATATGGCTACACCTTC. Translating gives CASSDGSRYGYTF.

This clone was detected once. The J gene is TRBJ2-7, the V gene TRBV21-1; the table gives TRBD1 as D, unverified against the DNA. TRBV21-1 is reported as a pseudogene. CDR3 size: 16 residues. This CDR3 reads CASSKRDRREIYEQYF. The DNA for the CDR3 is TGTGCCAGCAGCAAAAGGGACAGGCGAGAGATCTACGAGCAGTACTTC.

The chain recombines TRBV27 with TRBJ2-7; D gene uncertain. Germline CDR1 reads MNHEY; CDR2 reads SMNVEV (reference sequence). The CDR3 extends over 14 amino acids. Trimming pared 2 bases from V and 4 bases from J, leaving 12 bases between. CDR3 DNA: TGTGCCAGCAGTTTAAAGGGATCGCAGTACGAGCAGTACTTC. Translation gives CASSLKGSQYEQYF.

The genes are TRBV10-1 and TRBJ2-5; 11 bases map to TRBD1. CDR1 is WNHNN, CDR2 SYGVQD, per germline (reference sequence). Unmatched junction bases numbered 11, after V lost 9 bases and J lost 5 bases. This CDR3 has 15 residues. As DNA, the CDR3 is TGCGCCAGAATAGAAAGGACAGGGGGCGCGGAGACCCAGTACTTC. This sequence encodes CARIERTGGAETQYF.

V and J are TRBV27 and TRBJ2-7, with TRBD2 identical over 9 bases. This CDR3 comprises 14 residues. The germline gives CDR1 MNHEY, CDR2 SMNVEV (reference sequence). V trimming: 6 bases; J trimming: 6 bases; junction bases outside the gene matches: 9. The CDR3 nucleotides are TGTGCCAGCAGGGACATAGCGGGAGCGGTCGAGCAGTACTTC. Protein: CASRDIAGAVEQYF.

This chain links TRBV10-3 with TRBJ1-1; D is undetermined. Germline V CDR1 and CDR2: ENHRY, SYGVKD. Between the trimmed V and J ends, which lost 4 bases and 5 bases, there was a span of 20 bases. The CDR3 extends over 16 amino acids. The CDR3 DNA sequence: TGTGCCATCAGTGGCCAGGAAGGTCTGGTTTGGACTGAAGCTTTCTTT. Encoded protein: CAISGQEGLVWTEAFF.

With regard to this clone: Other DNA sequences from this sample encode an identical CDR3 as well. J is TRBJ2-7 and V is TRBV9, with TRBD2 matching 7 bases. The CDR3 is 15 amino acids. In germline, CDR1 is SGDLS, CDR2 YYNGEE. The junction had 4 bases not matched to a gene; V was cut back by 1 base and J by 0 bases. The CDR3 nucleotides read TGTGCCAGCAGCGTATCCGGGGGGAGCTCCTACGAGCAGTACTTC. This translates into CASSVSGGSSYEQYF. Looking up the rest from reference TRBV9 and TRBJ2-7 gives the full variable domain: DSGVTQTPKHLITATGQRVTLRCSPRSGDLSVYWYQQSLDQGLQFLIQYYNGEERAKGNILERFSAQQFPDLHSELNLSSLELGDSALYFCASSVSGGSSYEQYFGPGTRLTVT.

The chain couples TRBV19 to TRBJ2-7, with TRBD1 matching over 11 bases. Germline V gives CDR1 LNHDA, CDR2 SQIVND (reference sequence). J was trimmed by 5 bases and V by 9 bases; bases with no gene match: 9. This CDR3 contains 14 residues. CDR3 nucleotide sequence: TGTGCCAGCGCCGGACAGGGGGCCGACCACGAGCAGTACTTC. Its translation is CASAGQGADHEQYF.

The chain is built from TRBV11-2 and TRBJ2-7; 7 bases line up with TRBD2. CDR3 length equals 15 residues. Germline V gene sequence: CDR1 SGHAT, CDR2 FQNNGV. The ends lost 0 bases at V and 3 bases at J; junction bases unmatched: 5. Written as DNA, the CDR3 is TGTGCCAGCAGCTTAGAGTACGGCGGGAGCTACGAGCAGTACTTC. Translating gives CASSLEYGGSYEQYF.

This sequence joins TRBV27 and TRBJ2-1; no reliable D call. This CDR3 spans 15 amino acids. CDR1 and CDR2 from the germline V gene are MNHEY and SMNVEV (reference sequence). The ends were cut back, 4 bases at V and 2 bases at J, with 12 bases in the middle. CDR3 nucleotides: TGTGCCAGCAGTTACGACATTTCTCCCTACAATGAGCAGTTCTTC. Its protein product is CASSYDISPYNEQFF.

The V call is TRBV20-1, the J call TRBJ2-4; 7 nucleotides line up with TRBD2. J lost 13 bases, V lost 1 base, and 4 bases had no gene match. The CDR3 loop spans 11 amino acids. Germline-derived CDR1 and CDR2 are DFQATT and SNEGSKA (reference sequence). The CDR3 loop reads CSARAWGGQYF. The CDR3 DNA reads as TGCAGTGCTAGAGCCTGGGGGGGACAGTACTTC.

The V gene is TRBV7-9, the J gene TRBJ2-7, with D perhaps matching TRBD1 or TRBD2 (5 bases each). The V gene lost 2 bases and the J gene lost 0 bases, with 11 bases spanning the gap. The CDR3 spans 15 residues. Germline V gene sequence: CDR1 SEHNR, CDR2 FQNEAQ (reference sequence). The CDR3 sequence is CASSLSGTGSYEQYF. The CDR3 DNA follows: TGTGCCAGCAGCTTATCGGGGACGGGCTCCTACGAGCAGTACTTC.

The CDR3: CASSLAQEPSLYGYTF. The DNA for the CDR3 is TGCGCCAGCAGCTTGGCCCAGGAACCGTCCCTCTATGGCTACACCTTC. The chain links TRBV5-1 to TRBJ1-2; D gene unclear. The CDR3 contains 16 residues. V was pared by 0 bases and J by 4 bases, with 16 bases between. Per germline, CDR1 SGHRS and CDR2 YFSETQ.

The V and J genes are TRBV7-6 and TRBJ2-1; 8 nucleotides agree with TRBD2. The V and J ends lost 5 bases and 10 bases, in that order; junction bases with no gene match: 7. Germline CDR1 SGHVS, CDR2 FNYEAQ. This CDR3 spans 13 amino acids. CDR3 sequence: CASSPASGWEQFF. CDR3 coding DNA: TGTGCCAGCAGCCCCGCTAGCGGGTGGGAGCAGTTCTTC.

This rearrangement joins TRBV6-6 to TRBJ2-5, with D tentatively TRBD1 (5 bases). Between the trimmed V and J ends, which lost 6 bases and 3 bases, there was a span of 14 bases. CDR1 and CDR2 from the germline V gene are MNHNY and SVGAGI (reference sequence). The CDR3 contains 14 residues. CDR3 in amino acids: CASRPRKTEETQYF. The CDR3 region has the DNA TGTGCCAGCAGACCACGTAAGACAGAAGAGACCCAGTACTTC.

The chain carries TRBV28 and TRBJ2-7; TRBD1 matches at 9 bases. The CDR3 covers 14 residues. V dropped 8 bases and J dropped 0; count of bases not matched to a gene: 5. Germline V gene sequence: CDR1 MDHEN, CDR2 SYDVKM. The DNA for the CDR3 is TGTGCCAGCGCAAAGGACAGGGGCTCCTACGAGCAGTACTTC. Amino acids: CASAKDRGSYEQYF.